This section outlines one T cell receptor (beta chain) sequence together with its context. Study processing details: Amplification of reference gene primers was used by the study to estimate nucleated cell counts. Clones were read by immunoSEQ multiplex PCR, and TCRdb kept only the in-frame ones, dropping some. The D gene and trimming were derived from the DNA, and the V and J assignments and clone size from that table. The sample has over 40,000 clones; roughly 86% are singletons. The data stem from a study of blood T cell repertoires in COVID-19. Study as a whole: Acute-phase and convalescent COVID-19 samples originated in the United States, Italy and Spain. T cells, B-cell-depleted T cells, or PBMCs provided the cDNA or gDNA that served as material.

CDR1 is DFQATT and CDR2 is SNEGSKA in the germline V gene (reference sequence). This CDR3 region has 13 residues. V lost 3 bases to trimming and J lost 7 bases; unmatched junction nucleotides: 9. This chain connects TRBV20-1 to TRBJ2-7; 7 bases match TRBD1. Specimen: peripheral blood. The receptor was derived from an elderly man with active COVID-19. The CDR3 spells CSASVDRALEQYF. In DNA form, the CDR3 reads TGCAGTGCTAGTGTCGACAGGGCTCTGGAGCAGTACTTC.